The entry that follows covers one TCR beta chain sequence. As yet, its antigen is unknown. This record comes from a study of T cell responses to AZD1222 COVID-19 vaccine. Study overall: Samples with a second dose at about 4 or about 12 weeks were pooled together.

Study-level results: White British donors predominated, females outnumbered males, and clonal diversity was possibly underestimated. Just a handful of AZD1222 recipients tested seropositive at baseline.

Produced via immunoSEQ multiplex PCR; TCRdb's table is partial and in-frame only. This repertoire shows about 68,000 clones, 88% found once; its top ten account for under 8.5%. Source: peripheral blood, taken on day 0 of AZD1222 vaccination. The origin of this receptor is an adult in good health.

CDR3 in amino acids: CASSASRPTYEQYF. The DNA for the CDR3 is TGTGCCAGCAGTGCCTCTAGACCAACCTACGAGCAGTACTTC. The chain carries TRBV28 and TRBJ2-7; D unresolved. There are 14 residues in the CDR3. V was trimmed by 5 bases and J by 2 bases, leaving 13 bases between them. CDR1 and CDR2 from the germline V gene are MDHEN and SYDVKM.